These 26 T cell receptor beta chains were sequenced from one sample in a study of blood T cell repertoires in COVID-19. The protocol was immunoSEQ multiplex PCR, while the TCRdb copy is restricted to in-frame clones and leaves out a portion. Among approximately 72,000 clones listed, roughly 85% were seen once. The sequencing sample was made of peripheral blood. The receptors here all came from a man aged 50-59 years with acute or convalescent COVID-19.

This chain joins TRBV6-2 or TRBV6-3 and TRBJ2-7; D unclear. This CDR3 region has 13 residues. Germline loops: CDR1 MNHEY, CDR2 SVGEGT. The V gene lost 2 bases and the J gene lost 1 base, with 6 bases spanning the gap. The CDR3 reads CASSYGGSYEQYV. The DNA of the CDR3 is TGTGCCAGCAGTTACGGCGGATCCTACGAGCAGTACGTC.

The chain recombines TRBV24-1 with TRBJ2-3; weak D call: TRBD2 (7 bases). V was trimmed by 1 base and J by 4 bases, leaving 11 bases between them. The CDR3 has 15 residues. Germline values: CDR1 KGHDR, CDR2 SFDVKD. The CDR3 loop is CATSDFGGAPDTQYF. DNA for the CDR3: TGTGCCACCAGTGATTTTGGGGGGGCCCCAGATACGCAGTATTTT.

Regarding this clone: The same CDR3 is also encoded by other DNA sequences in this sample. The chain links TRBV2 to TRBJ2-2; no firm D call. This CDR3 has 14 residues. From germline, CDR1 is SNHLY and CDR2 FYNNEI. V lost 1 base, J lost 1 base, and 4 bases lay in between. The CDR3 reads CASSEGRNTGELFF. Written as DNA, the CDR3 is TGTGCCAGCAGTGAAGGGAGGAACACCGGGGAGCTGTTTTTT.

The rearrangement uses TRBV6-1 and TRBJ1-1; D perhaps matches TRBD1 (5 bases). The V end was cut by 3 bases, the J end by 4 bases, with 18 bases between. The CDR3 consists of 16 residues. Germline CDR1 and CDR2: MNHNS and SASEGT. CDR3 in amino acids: CASSDWRGGDATEAFF. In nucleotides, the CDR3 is TGTGCCAGCAGTGACTGGCGGGGAGGGGACGCCACTGAAGCTTTCTTT.

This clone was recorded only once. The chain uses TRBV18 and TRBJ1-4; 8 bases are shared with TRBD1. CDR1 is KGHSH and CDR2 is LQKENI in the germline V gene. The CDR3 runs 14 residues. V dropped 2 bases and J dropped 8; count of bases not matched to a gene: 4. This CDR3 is CASSPDRGGEKLFF. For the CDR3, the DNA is TGTGCCAGCTCACCAGACAGGGGTGGAGAAAAACTGTTTTTT.

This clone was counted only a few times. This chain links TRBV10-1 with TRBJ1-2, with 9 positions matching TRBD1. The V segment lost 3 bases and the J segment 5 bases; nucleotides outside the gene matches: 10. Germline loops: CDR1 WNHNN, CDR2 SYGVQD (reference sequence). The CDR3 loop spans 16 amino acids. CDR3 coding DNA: TGCGCCAGCAGTGACGGGACAGGGACCGCCGGGTATGGCTACACCTTC. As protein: CASSDGTGTAGYGYTF.

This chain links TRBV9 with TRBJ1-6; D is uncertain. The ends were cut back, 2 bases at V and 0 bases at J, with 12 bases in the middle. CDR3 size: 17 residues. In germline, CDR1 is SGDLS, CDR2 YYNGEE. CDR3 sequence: CASSVSRGSSYNSPLHF. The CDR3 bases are TGTGCCAGCAGCGTCTCTAGAGGGAGCTCCTATAATTCACCCCTCCACTTT. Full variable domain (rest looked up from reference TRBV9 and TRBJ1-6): DSGVTQTPKHLITATGQRVTLRCSPRSGDLSVYWYQQSLDQGLQFLIQYYNGEERAKGNILERFSAQQFPDLHSELNLSSLELGDSALYFCASSVSRGSSYNSPLHFGNGTRLTVT.

The CDR3 DNA reads TGTGCCTCCGGACAGGGTCACGAGCAGTACTTC. Encoded protein: CASGQGHEQYF. This chain joins TRBV30 and TRBJ2-7; the match to TRBD1 covers 8 bases. The germline V gene has CDR1 GTSNPN and CDR2 SVGIG (reference sequence). Trimming cost V 7 bases and J 5 bases; bases outside gene matches: 4. The CDR3 extends over 11 amino acids. The entire variable domain, with the rest obtained from reference TRBV30 and TRBJ2-7, is as follows: SQTIHQWPATLVQPVGSPLSLECTVEGTSNPNLYWYRQAAGRGLQLLFYSVGIGQISSEVPQNLSASRPQDRQFILSSKKLLLSDSGFYLCASGQGHEQYFGPGTRLTVT.

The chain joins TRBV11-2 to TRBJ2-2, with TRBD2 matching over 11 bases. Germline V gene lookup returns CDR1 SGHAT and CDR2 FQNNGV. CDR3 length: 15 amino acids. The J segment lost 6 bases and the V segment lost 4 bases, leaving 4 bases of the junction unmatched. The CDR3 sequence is CASSYSGGAAGELFF. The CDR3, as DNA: TGTGCCAGCAGCTATAGCGGGGGGGCCGCCGGGGAGCTGTTTTTT.

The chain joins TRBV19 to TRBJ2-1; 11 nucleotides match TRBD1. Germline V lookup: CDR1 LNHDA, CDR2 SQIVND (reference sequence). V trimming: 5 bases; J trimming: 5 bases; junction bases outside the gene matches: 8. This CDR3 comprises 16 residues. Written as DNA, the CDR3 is TGTGCCAGTAGTTGGGGGACAGGGGGTTCACACAATGAGCAGTTCTTC. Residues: CASSWGTGGSHNEQFF.

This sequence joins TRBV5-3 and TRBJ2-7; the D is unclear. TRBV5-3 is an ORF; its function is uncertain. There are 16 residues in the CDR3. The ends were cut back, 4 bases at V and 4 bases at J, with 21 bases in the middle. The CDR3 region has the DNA TGTGCCAGAAGCCTGGCTCGCAGAGGCCATTTTTACGAGCAGTACGTC. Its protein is CARSLARRGHFYEQYV.

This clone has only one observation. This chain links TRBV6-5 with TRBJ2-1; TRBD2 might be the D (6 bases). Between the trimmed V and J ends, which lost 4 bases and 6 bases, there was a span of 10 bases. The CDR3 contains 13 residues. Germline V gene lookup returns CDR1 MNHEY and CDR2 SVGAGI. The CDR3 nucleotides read TGTGCCAGCAGTTTGTGGAGGGGCAATGAGCAGTTCTTC. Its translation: CASSLWRGNEQFF.

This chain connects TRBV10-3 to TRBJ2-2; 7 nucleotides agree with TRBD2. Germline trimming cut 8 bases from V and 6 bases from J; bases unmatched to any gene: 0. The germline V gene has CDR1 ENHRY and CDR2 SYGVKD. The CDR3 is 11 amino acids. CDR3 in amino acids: CAIRGAGELFF. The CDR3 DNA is TGTGCCATCCGGGGGGCCGGGGAGCTGTTTTTT.

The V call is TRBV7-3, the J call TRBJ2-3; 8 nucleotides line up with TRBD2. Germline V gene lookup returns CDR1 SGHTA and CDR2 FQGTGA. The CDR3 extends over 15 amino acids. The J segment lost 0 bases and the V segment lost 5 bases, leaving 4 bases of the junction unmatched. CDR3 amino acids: CASSQRGRSTDTQYF. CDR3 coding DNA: TGTGCCAGCAGCCAGCGGGGGAGAAGCACAGATACGCAGTATTTT.

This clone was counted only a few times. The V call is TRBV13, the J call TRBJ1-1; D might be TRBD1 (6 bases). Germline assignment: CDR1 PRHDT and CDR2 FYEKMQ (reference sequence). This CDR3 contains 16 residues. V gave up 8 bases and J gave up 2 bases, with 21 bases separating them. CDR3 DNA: TGTGCCAGCGTACTCAGGGGAAACGGGGCCAACACTGAAGCTTTCTTT. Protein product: CASVLRGNGANTEAFF.

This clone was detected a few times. The CDR3 spells CAISRMGDMPGNTIYF. CDR3 nucleotide sequence: TGTGCCATCAGTAGGATGGGGGACATGCCTGGAAACACCATATATTTT. The chain links TRBV10-3 to TRBJ1-3; D may be TRBD1 (6 bases). V lost 5 bases to trimming and J lost 2 bases, with 16 bases between them. The CDR3 runs 16 residues. Germline V lookup: CDR1 ENHRY, CDR2 SYGVKD.

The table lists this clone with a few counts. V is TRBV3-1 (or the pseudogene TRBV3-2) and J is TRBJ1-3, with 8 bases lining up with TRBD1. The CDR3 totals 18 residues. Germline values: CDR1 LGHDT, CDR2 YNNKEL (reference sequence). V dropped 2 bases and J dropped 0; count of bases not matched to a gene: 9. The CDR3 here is CASSQLRTGLLSGNTIYF. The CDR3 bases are TGTGCCAGCAGCCAATTACGGACAGGGCTTCTCTCTGGAAACACCATATATTTT.

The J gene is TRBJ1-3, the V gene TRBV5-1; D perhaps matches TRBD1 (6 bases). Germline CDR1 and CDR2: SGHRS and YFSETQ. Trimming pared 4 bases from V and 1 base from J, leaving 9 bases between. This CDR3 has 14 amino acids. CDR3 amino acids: CASSTQGSGNTIYF. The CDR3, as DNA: TGCGCCAGCAGCACACAGGGATCTGGAAACACCATATATTTT.

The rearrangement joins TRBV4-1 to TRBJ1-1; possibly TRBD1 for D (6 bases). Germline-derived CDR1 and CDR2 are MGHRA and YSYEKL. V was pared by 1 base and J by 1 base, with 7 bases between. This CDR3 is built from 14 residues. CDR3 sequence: CASSQGGRNTEAFF. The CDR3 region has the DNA TGCGCCAGCAGCCAAGGGGGGCGGAACACTGAAGCTTTCTTT.

The DNA of the CDR3 is TGTGCCAGCAGCCGCAGGTGGGCGGGTGAAAAACTGTTTTTT. This encodes CASSRRWAGEKLFF. The rearrangement links TRBV6-5 to TRBJ1-4; D gene unclear. The CDR3 loop spans 14 amino acids. The germline V gene has CDR1 MNHEY and CDR2 SVGAGI. The V end lost 6 bases, the J end lost 7 bases, and 15 bases lay between the germline ends.

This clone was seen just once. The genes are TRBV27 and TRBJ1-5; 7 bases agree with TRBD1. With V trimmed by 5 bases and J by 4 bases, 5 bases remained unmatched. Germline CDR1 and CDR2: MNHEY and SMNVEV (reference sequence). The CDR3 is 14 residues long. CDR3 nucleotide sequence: TGTGCCAGCAGTCACGACAGGGTTAATCAGCCCCAGCATTTT. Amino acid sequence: CASSHDRVNQPQHF.

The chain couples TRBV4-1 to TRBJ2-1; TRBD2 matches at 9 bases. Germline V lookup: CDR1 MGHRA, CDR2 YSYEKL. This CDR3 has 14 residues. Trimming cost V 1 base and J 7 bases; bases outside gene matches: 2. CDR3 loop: CASSQGAGGNEQFF. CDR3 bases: TGCGCCAGCAGCCAAGGAGCGGGGGGTAATGAGCAGTTCTTC.

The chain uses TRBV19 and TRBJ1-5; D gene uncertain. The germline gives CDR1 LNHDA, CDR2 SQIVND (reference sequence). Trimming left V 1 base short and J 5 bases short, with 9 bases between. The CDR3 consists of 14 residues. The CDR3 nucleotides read TGTGCCAGTAGTATAGGAGACGGGGATCAGCCCCAGCATTTT. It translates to CASSIGDGDQPQHF.

The CDR3 here is CASSKRGGYEQFF. CDR3 nucleotides: TGTGCCAGCAGCAAGCGGGGGGGCTATGAGCAGTTCTTC. The V gene is TRBV21-1, the J gene TRBJ2-1; the table's D call TRBD2 went unverified against the DNA. TRBV21-1 is described as a pseudogene. This CDR3 spans 13 amino acids.

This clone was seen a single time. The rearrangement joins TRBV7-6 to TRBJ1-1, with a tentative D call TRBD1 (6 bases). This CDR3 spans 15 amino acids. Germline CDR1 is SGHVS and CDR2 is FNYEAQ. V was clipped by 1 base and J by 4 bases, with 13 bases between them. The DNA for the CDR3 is TGTGCCAGCAGCTTAGTGTGGGGGCAGGGCACTGAAGCTTTCTTT. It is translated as CASSLVWGQGTEAFF.

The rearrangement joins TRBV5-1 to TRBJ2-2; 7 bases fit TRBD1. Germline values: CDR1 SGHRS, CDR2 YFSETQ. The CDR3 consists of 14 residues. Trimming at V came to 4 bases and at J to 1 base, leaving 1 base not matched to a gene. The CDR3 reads CASSGTVNTGELFF. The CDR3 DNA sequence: TGCGCCAGCAGCGGGACAGTGAACACCGGGGAGCTGTTTTTT.